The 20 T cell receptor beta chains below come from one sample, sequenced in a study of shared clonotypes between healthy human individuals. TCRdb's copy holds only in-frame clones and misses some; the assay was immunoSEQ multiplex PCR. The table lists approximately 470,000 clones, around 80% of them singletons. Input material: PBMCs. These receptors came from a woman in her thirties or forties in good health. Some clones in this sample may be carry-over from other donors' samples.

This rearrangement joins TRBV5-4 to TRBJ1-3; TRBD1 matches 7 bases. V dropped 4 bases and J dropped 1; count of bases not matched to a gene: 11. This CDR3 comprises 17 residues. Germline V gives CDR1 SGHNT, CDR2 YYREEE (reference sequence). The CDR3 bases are TGTGCCAGCAGCCCAGGGGGGGGCCCACGATCTGGAAACACCATATATTTT. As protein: CASSPGGGPRSGNTIYF.

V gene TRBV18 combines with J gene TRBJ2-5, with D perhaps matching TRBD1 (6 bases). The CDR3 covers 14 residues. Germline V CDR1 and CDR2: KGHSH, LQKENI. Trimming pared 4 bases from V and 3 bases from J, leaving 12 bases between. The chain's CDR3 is CASSLDRTEETQYF. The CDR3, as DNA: TGTGCCAGCTCACTTGACAGGACAGAAGAGACCCAGTACTTC. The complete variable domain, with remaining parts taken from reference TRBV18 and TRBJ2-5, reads NAGVMQNPRHLVRRRGQEARLRCSPMKGHSHVYWYRQLPEEGLKFMVYLQKENIIDESGMPKERFSAEFPKEGPSILRIQQVVRGDSAAYFCASSLDRTEETQYFGPGTRLLVL.

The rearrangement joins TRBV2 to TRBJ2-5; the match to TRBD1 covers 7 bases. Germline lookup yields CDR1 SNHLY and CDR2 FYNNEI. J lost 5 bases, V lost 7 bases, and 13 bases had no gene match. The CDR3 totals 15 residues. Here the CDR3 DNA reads TGTGCCAGCAAGTCCCAGACAGGGATGAGGGAGACCCAGTACTTC. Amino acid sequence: CASKSQTGMRETQYF.

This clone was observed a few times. CDR3 nucleotide sequence: TGCAGGCTAGGGGGCACTGAAGCTTTCTTT. This sequence encodes CRLGGTEAFF. This chain uses TRBV20-1 with TRBJ1-1, with a possible D match to TRBD1 (6 bases). The CDR3 consists of 10 residues. Germline loops: CDR1 DFQATT, CDR2 SNEGSKA (reference sequence).

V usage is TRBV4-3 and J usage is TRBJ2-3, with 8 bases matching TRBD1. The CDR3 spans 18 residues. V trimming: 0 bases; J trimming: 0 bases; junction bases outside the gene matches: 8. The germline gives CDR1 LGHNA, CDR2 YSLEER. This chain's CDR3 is CASSQDLTGQASTDTQYF. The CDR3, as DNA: TGCGCCAGCAGCCAAGATCTAACGGGACAGGCGAGCACAGATACGCAGTATTTT.

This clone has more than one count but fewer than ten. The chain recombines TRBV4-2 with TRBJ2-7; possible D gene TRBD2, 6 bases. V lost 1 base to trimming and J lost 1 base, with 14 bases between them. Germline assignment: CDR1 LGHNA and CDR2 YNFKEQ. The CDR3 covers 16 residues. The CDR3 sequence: CASSQAQGGGSYEQYF. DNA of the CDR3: TGTGCCAGCAGCCAAGCCCAGGGAGGTGGATCCTACGAGCAGTACTTC.

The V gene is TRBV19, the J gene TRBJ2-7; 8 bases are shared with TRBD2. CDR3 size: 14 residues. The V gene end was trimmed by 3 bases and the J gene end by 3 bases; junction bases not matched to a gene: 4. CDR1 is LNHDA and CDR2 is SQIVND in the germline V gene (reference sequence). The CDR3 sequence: CASSMERGHYEQYF. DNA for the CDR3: TGTGCCAGTAGTATGGAGCGGGGGCACTACGAGCAGTACTTC.

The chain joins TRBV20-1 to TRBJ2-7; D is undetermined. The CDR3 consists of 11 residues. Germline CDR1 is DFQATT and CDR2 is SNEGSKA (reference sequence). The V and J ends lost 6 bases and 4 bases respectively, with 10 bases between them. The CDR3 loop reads CSASAAYEQYF. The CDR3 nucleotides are TGCAGTGCGTCTGCGGCTTACGAGCAGTACTTC.

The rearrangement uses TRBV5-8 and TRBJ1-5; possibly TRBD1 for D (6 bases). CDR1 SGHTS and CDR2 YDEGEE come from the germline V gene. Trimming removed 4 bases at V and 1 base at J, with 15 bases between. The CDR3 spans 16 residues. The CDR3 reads CASSPARTESNQPQHF. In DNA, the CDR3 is TGTGCCAGCAGCCCGGCTCGGACAGAAAGCAATCAGCCCCAGCATTTT.

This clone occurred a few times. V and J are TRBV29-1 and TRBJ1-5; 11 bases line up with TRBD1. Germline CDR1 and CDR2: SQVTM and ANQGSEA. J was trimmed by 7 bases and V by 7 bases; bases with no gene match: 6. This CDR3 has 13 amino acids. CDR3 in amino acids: CSARTGGRQPQHF. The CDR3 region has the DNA TGCAGCGCCCGGACAGGGGGCCGGCAGCCCCAGCATTTT.

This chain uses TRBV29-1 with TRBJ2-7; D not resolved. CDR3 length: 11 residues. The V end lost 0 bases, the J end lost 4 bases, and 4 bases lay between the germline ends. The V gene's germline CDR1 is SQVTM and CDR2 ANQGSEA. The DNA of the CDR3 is TGCAGCGTTGAAGATAAGTACGAGCAGTACTTC. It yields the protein CSVEDKYEQYF.

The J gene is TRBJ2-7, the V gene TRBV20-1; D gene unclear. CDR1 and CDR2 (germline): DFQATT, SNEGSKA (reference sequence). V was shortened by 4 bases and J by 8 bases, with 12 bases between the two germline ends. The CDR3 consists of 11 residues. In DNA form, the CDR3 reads TGCAGTGCTAAACAGAAGGACCAGCAGTACTTC. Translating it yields CSAKQKDQQYF.

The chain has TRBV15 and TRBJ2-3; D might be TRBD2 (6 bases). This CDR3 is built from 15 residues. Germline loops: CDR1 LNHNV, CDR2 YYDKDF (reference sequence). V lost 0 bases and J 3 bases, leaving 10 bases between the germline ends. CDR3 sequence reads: CATSREGLTTDTQYF. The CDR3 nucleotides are TGTGCCACCAGCAGAGAGGGACTCACTACAGATACGCAGTATTTT.

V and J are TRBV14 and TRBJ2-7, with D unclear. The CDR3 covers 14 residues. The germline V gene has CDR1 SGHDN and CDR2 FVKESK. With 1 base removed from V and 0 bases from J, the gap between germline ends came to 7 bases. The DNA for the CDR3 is TGTGCCAGCAGCCAAGTAAGAAGCTCCTACGAGCAGTACTTC. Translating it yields CASSQVRSSYEQYF.

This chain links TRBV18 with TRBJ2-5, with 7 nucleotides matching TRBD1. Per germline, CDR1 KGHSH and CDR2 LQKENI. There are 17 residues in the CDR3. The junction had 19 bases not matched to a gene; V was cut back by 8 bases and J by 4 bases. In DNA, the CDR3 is TGTGCCAGCACACGCTCCCTTCAAGACAGGGCCGGAGAGACCCAGTACTTC. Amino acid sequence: CASTRSLQDRAGETQYF. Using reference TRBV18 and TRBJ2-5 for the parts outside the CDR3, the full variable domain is NAGVMQNPRHLVRRRGQEARLRCSPMKGHSHVYWYRQLPEEGLKFMVYLQKENIIDESGMPKERFSAEFPKEGPSILRIQQVVRGDSAAYFCASTRSLQDRAGETQYFGPGTRLLVL.

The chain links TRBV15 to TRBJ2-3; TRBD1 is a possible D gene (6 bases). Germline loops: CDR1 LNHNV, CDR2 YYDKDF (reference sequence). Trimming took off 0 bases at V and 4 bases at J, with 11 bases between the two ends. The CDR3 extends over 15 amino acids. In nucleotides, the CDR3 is TGTGCCACCAGCAGAGAAGGGGGAGCGTCAGATACGCAGTATTTT. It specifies CATSREGGASDTQYF.

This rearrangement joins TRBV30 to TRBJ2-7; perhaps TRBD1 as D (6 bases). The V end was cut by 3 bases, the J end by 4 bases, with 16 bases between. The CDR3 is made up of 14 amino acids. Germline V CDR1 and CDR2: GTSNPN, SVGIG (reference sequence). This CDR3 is CAWRGSARGYEQYF. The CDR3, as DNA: TGTGCCTGGAGGGGGAGCGCCAGGGGTTACGAGCAGTACTTC.

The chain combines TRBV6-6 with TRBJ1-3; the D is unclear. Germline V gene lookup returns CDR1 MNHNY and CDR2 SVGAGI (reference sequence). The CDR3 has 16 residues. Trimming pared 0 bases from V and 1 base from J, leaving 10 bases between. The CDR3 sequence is CASSYSGGKSGNTIYF. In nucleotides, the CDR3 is TGTGCCAGCAGTTACTCGGGCGGGAAGTCTGGAAACACCATATATTTT.

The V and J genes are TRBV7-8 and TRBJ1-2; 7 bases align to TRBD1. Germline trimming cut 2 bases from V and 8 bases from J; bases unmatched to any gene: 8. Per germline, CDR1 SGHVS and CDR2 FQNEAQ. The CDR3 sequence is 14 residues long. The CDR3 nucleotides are TGTGCCAGCAGCTTATCAGCGGCCAGGGGGGGCTACACCTTC. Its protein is CASSLSAARGGYTF.

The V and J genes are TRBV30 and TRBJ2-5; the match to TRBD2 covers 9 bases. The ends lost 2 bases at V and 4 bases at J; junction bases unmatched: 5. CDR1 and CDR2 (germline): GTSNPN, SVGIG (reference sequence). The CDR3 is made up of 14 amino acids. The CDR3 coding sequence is TGTGCCTGGAGTTGGACTAGCGTAGGAGAGACCCAGTACTTC. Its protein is CAWSWTSVGETQYF.